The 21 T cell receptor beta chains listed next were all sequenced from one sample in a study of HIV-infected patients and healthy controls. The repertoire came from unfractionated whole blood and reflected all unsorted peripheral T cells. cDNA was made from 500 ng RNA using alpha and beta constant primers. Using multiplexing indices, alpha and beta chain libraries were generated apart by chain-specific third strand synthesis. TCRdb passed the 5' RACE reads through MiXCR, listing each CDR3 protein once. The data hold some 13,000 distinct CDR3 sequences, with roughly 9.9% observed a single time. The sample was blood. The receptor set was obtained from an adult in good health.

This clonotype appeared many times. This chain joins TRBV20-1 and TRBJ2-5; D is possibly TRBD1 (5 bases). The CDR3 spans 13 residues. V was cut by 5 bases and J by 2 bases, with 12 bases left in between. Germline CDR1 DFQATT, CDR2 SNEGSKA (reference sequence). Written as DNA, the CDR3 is TGCAGTGCTTACCAGACAGCTCAAGAGACCCAGTACTTC. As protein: CSAYQTAQETQYF.

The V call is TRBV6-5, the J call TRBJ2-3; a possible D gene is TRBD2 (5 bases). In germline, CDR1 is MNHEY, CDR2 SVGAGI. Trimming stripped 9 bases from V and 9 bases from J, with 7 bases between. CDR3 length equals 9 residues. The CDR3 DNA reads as TGTGCCAGTCAGCGGACGCAGTATTTT. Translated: CASQRTQYF.

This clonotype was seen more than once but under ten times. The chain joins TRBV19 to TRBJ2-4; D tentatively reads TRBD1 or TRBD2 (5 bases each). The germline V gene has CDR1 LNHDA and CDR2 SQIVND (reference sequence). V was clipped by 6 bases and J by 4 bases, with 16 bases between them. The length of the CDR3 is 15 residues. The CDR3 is CASRAGTTPKNIQYF. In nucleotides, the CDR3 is TGTGCCAGTAGGGCCGGGACCACCCCTAAAAACATTCAGTACTTC.

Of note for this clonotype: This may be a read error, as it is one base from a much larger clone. DNA for the CDR3: TGTGCCAGCAGCAAAAAGCGGTGGGGCTCCTACAATGAGCAGTTCTTC. Translating it yields CASSKKRWGSYNEQFF. V and J are TRBV21-1 and TRBJ2-1; TRBD2 is the table's D call and was not checked against the DNA. TRBV21-1 is given as a pseudogene. The CDR3 is 16 amino acids.

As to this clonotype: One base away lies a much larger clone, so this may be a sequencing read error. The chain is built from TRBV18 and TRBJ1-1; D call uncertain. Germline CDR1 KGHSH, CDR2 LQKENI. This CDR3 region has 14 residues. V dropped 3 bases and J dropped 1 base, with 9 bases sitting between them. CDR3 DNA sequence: TGTGCCAGCTCACCGAGGGTCGGGAACACTGAAGCTTTCTTT. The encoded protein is CASSPRVGNTEAFF. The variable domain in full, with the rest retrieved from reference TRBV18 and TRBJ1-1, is NAGVMQNPRHLVRRRGQEARLRCSPMKGHSHVYWYRQLPEEGLKFMVYLQKENIIDESGMPKERFSAEFPKEGPSILRIQQVVRGDSAAYFCASSPRVGNTEAFFGQGTRLTVV.

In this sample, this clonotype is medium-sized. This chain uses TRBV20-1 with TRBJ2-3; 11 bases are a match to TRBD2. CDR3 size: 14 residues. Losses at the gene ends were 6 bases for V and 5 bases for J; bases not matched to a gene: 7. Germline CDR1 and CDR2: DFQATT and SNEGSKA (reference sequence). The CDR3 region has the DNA TGCAGTGCCGTAGCGGGAGGGCCTGGAGATACGCAGTATTTT. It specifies CSAVAGGPGDTQYF.

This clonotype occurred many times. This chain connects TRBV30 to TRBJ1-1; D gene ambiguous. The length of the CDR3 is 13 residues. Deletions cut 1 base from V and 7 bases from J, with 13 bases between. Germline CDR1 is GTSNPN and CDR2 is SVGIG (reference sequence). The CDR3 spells CAWSAGFGHEAFF. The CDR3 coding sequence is TGTGCCTGGAGTGCCGGGTTCGGTCATGAAGCTTTCTTT.

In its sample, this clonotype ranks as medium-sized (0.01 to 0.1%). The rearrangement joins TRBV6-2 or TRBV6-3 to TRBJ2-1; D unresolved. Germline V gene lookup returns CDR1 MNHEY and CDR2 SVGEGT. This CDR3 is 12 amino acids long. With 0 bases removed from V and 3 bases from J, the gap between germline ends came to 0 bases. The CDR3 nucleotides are TGTGCCAGCAGTTACTCCTACAATGAGCAGTTCTTC. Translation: CASSYSYNEQFF.

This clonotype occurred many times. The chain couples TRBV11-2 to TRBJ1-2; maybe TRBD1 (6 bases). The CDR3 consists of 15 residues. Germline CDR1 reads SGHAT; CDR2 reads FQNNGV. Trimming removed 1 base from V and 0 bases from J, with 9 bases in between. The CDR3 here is CASSLGTVANYGYTF. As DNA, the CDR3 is TGTGCCAGCAGCTTAGGGACAGTAGCTAACTATGGCTACACCTTC.

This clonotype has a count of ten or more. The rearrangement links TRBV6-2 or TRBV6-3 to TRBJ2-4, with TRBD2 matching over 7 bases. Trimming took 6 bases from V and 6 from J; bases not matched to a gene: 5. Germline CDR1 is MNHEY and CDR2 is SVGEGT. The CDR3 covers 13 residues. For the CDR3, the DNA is TGTGCCAGCAGCTATACGGGAGGAAACATTCAGTACTTC. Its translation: CASSYTGGNIQYF.

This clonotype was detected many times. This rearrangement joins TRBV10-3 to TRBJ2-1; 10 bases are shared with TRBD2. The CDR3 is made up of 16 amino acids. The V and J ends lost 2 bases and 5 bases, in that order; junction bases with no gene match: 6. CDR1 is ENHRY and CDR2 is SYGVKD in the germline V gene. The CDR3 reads CAISELAGDIHNEQFF. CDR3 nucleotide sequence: TGTGCCATCAGTGAGCTAGCGGGAGACATCCACAATGAGCAGTTCTTC.

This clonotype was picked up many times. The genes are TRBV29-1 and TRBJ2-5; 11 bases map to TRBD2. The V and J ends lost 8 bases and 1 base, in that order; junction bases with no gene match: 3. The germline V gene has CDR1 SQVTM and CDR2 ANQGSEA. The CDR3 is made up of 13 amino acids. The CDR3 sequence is CSSTSGGQETQYF. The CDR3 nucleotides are TGCAGCTCTACTAGCGGGGGCCAAGAGACCCAGTACTTC.

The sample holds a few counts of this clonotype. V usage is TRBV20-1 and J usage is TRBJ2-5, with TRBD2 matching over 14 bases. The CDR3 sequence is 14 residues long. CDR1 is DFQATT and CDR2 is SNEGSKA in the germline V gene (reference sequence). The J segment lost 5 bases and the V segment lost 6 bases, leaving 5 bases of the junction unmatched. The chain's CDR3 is CSAKTSGGAETQYF. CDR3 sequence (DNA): TGCAGTGCAAAGACTAGCGGGGGGGCGGAGACCCAGTACTTC.

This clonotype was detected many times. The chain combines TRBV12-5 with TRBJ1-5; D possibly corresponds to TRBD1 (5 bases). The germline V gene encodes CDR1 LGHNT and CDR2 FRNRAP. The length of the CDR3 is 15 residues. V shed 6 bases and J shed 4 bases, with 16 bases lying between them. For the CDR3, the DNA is TGTGCTAGTGGGCTGGCGACAGCACCGAATCAGCCCCAGCATTTT. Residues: CASGLATAPNQPQHF.

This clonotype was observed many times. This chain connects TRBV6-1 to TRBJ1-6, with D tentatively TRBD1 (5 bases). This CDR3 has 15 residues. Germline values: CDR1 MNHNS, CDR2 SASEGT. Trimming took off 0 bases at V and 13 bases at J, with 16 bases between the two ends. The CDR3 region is CASSEAQTVLDPLHF. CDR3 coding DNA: TGTGCCAGCAGTGAAGCGCAGACAGTACTAGATCCCCTCCACTTT.

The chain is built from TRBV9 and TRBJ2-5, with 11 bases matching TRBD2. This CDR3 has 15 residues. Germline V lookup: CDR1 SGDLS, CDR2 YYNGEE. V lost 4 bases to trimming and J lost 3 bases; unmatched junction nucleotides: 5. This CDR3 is CASSRSGGEEETQYF. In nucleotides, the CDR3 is TGTGCCAGCAGCCGTAGCGGGGGGGAAGAAGAGACCCAGTACTTC.

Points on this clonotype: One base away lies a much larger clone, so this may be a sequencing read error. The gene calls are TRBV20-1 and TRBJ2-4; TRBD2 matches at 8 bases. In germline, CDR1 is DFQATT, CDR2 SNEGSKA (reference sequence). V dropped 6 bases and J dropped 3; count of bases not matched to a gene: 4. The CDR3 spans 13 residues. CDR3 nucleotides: TGCAGTGCACCGGGACTAGGCAAAAACATTCAGTACTTC. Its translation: CSAPGLGKNIQYF.

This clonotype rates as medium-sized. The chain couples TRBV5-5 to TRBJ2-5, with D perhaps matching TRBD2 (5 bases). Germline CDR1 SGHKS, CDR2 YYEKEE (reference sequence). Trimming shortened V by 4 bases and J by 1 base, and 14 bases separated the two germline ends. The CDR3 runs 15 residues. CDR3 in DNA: TGTGCCAGCAGCCCTCGGCGGGCTCCCCAAGAGACCCAGTACTTC. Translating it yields CASSPRRAPQETQYF. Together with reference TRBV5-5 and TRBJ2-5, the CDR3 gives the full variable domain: DAGVTQSPTHLIKTRGQQVTLRCSPISGHKSVSWYQQVLGQGPQFIFQYYEKEERGRGNFPDRFSARQFPNYSSELNVNALLLGDSALYLCASSPRRAPQETQYFGPGTRLLVL.

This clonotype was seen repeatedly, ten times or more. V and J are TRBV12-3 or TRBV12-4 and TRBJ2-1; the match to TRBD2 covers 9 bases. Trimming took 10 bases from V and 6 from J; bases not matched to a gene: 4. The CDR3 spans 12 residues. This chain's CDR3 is CATASGINEQFF. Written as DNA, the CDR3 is TGTGCCACGGCTAGCGGGATCAATGAGCAGTTCTTC.

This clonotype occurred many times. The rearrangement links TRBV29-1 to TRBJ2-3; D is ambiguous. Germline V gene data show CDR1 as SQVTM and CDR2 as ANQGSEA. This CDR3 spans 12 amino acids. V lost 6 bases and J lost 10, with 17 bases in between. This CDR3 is CSVSTLASAQYF. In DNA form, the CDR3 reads TGCAGCGTCTCGACTCTGGCCTCGGCGCAGTATTTT.

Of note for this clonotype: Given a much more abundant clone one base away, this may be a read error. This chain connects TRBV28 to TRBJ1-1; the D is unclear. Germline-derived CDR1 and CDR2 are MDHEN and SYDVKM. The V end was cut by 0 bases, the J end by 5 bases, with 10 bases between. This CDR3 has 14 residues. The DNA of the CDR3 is TGTGCCAGCAGTTTATGGCCCCTTCAAACTGAAGCTTTCTTT. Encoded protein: CASSLWPLQTEAFF.